Described below is a single TCR beta chain sequence and its context. Library construction for TCR beta used iRepertoire HTBI primers and Arm-PCR of CDR3 regions. Using its own MiXCR run on the multiplex PCR reads, TCRdb lists one record per CDR3 protein. The data show some 250,000 distinct CDR3 sequences, approximately 20% seen once. CDR3 length: 16 residues. Germline values: CDR1 MDHEN, CDR2 SYDVKM. Deletions cut 10 bases from V and 0 bases from J, with 18 bases between. Time point denoted: newly diagnosed GD, antithyroid drugs for less than 3 months. Extracted RNA from PBMCs served as the source of the TCR library. This entry belongs to a study of regulatory T cells in long-lasting Graves disease.

The specimen comprised peripheral blood mononuclear cells (PBMCs), sampled at new diagnosis, from a patient treated with antithyroid drugs. This receptor was identified in a female donor with Graves disease. This chain joins TRBV28 and TRBJ1-4; D not resolved. The DNA of the CDR3 is TGTGCCACCCATCGGACGGTGGGAGCAACTAATGAAAAACTGTTTTTT. Its protein product is CATHRTVGATNEKLFF.